This TCR beta chain was captured by sequencing in a study of CD8 T cells in ankylosing spondylitis. Germline-derived CDR1 and CDR2 are DFQATT and SNEGSKA (reference sequence). The CDR3 is 12 amino acids. Trimming took off 6 bases at V and 2 bases at J, with 11 bases between the two ends. Study outcomes and limitations: The study looked at matched synovial fluid samples from ankylosing spondylitis patients. Disease-linked clones were reported to be significantly enriched there. A TCR beta motif made of about 8 highly homologous variants seemed typical of ankylosing spondylitis blood. Some of the motif variants had earlier been found in reactive arthritis patients' fluid and blood. Disease-linked clones displayed a CD8+ phenotype and appeared relatively rarely in peripheral blood.

This clonotype was detected ten times or more. Its antigen remains unidentified. TCRdb itself ran the 5' RACE reads through MiXCR, one entry per CDR3 protein. The data show 500,000 to 650,000 distinct CDR3 sequences, roughly 5.3% seen once. The source material was blood, either unsorted or a sorted T cell fraction (not recorded which). The source is a male donor with ankylosing spondylitis. The rearrangement joins TRBV20-1 to TRBJ2-7; D is possibly TRBD1 or TRBD2 (5 bases each). CDR3 sequence reads: CSARDDAYEQYF. The CDR3 DNA sequence: TGCAGTGCCAGGGACGACGCCTACGAGCAGTACTTC.